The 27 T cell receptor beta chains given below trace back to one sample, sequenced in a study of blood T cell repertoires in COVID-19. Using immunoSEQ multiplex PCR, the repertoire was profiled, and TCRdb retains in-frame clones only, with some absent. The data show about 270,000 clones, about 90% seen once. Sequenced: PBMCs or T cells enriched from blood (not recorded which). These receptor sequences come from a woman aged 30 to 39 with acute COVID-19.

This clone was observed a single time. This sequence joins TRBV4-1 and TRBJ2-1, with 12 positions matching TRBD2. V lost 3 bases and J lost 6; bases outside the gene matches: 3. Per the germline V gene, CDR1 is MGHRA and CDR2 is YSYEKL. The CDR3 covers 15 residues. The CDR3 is CASSQPGLAGNEQFF. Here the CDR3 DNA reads TGCGCCAGCAGCCAGCCGGGACTAGCGGGCAATGAGCAGTTCTTC.

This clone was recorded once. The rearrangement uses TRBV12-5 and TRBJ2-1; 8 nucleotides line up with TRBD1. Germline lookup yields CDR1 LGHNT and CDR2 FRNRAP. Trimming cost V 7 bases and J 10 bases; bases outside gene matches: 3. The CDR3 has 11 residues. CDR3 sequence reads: CASVTGGEQFF. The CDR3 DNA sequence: TGTGCTAGTGTCACAGGGGGAGAGCAGTTCTTC.

The CDR3 DNA reads TGTGCCAGTACCCGGGGACAGGGGGCCGAAAATGAAAAACTGTTTTTT. This encodes CASTRGQGAENEKLFF. V usage is TRBV19 and J usage is TRBJ1-4, with TRBD1 matching over 12 bases. Looked up from germline, CDR1 is LNHDA and CDR2 is SQIVND (reference sequence). This CDR3 comprises 16 residues. The ends lost 7 bases at V and 5 bases at J; junction bases unmatched: 8.

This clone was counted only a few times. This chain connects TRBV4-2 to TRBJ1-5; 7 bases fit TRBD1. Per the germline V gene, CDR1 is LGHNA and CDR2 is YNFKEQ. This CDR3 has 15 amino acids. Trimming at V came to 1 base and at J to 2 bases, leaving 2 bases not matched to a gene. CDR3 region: CASSQAGTGNQPQHF. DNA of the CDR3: TGTGCCAGCAGCCAAGCTGGGACAGGCAATCAGCCCCAGCATTTT.

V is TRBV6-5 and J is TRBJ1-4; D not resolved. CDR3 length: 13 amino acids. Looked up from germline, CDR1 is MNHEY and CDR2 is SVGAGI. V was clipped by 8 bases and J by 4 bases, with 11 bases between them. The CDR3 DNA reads TGTGCCAGCGCCGGGAGGATTAATGAAAAACTGTTTTTT. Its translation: CASAGRINEKLFF.

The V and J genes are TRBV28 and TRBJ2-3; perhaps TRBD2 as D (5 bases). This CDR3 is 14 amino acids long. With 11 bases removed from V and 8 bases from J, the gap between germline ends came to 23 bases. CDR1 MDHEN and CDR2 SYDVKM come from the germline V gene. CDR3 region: CASSTDGPRGTQYF. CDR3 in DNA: TGTGCCTCCTCCACTGACGGGCCTCGGGGTACGCAGTATTTT.

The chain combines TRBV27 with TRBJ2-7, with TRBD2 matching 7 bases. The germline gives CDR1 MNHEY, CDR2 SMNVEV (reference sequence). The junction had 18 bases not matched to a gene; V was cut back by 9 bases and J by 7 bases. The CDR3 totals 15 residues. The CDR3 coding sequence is TGTGCCAGTCCTCGAAGGTCGCGGGGGATGAGAGAGCAGTACTTC. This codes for CASPRRSRGMREQYF.

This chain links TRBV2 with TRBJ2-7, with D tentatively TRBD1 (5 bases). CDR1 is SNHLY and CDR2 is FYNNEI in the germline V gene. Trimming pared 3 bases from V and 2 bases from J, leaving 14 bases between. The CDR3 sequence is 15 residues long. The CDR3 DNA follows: TGTGCCAGCAGTGACTCAGGGCGATCCACCTACGAGCAGTACTTC. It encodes CASSDSGRSTYEQYF. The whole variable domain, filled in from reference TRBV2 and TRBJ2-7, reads EPEVTQTPSHQVTQMGQEVILRCVPISNHLYFYWYRQILGQKVEFLVSFYNNEISEKSEIFDDQFSVERPDGSNFTLKIRSTKLEDSAMYFCASSDSGRSTYEQYFGPGTRLTVT.

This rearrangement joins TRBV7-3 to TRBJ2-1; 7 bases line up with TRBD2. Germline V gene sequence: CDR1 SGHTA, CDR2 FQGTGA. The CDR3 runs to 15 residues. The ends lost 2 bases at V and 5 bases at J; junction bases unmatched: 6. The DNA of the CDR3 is TGTGCCAGCAGCTTATATCGGACTAGGAACAATGAGCAGTTCTTC. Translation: CASSLYRTRNNEQFF.

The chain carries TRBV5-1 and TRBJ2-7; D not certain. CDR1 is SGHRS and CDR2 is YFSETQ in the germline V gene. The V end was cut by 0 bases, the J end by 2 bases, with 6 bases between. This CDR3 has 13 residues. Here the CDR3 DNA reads TGCGCCAGCAGCTTGGTCAGGCCCTACGAGCAGTACTTC. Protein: CASSLVRPYEQYF.

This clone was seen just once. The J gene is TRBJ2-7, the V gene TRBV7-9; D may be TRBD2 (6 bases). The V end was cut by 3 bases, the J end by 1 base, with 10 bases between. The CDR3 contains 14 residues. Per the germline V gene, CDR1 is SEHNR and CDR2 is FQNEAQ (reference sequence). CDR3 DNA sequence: TGTGCCAGCAGCTTGTCTAGCGCTTCCTACGAGCAGTACTTC. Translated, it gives CASSLSSASYEQYF. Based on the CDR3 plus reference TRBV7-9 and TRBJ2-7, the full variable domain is DTGVSQNPRHKITKRGQNVTFRCDPISEHNRLYWYRQTLGQGPEFLTYFQNEAQLEKSRLLSDRFSAERPKGSFSTLEIQRTEQGDSAMYLCASSLSSASYEQYFGPGTRLTVT.

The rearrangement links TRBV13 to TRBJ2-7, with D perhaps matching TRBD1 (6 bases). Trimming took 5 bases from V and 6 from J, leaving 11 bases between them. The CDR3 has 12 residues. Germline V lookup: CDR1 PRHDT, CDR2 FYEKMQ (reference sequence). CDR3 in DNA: TGTGCCAGCAGCATCCACAGGGTCGAGCAGTACTTC. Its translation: CASSIHRVEQYF. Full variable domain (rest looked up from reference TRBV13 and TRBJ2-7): AAGVIQSPRHLIKEKRETATLKCYPIPRHDTVYWYQQGPGQDPQFLISFYEKMQSDKGSIPDRFSAQQFSDYHSELNMSSLELGDSALYFCASSIHRVEQYFGPGTRLTVT.

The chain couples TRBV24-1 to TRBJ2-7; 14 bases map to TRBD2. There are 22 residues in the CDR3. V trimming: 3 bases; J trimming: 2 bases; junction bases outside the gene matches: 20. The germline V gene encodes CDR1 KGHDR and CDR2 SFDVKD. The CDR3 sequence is CATSDRTGGEWTSGRSTYEQYF. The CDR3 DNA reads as TGTGCCACCAGTGATCGAACAGGAGGAGAGTGGACTAGCGGGAGGTCGACCTACGAGCAGTACTTC.

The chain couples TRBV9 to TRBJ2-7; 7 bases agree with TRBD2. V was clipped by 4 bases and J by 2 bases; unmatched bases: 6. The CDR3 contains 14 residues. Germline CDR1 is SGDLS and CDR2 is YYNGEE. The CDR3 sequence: CASSPGLVAYEQYF. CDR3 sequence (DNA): TGTGCCAGCAGCCCAGGACTAGTCGCCTACGAGCAGTACTTC.

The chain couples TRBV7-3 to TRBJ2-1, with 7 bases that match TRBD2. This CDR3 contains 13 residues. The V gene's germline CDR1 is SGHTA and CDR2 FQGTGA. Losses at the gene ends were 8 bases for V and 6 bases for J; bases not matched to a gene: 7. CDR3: CASGTGGTNEQFF. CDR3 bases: TGTGCCAGCGGAACGGGAGGAACCAATGAGCAGTTCTTC.

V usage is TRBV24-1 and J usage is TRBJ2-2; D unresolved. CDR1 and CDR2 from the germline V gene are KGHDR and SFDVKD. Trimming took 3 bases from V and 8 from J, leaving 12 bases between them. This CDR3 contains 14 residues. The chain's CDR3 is CATSDDKNIGELFF. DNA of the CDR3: TGTGCCACCAGTGATGATAAAAACATTGGGGAGCTGTTTTTT.

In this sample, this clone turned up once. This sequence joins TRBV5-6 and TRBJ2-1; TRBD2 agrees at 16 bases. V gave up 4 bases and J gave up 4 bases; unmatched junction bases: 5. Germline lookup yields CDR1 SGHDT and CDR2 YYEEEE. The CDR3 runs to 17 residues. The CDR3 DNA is TGTGCCAGCAGCCCGGGACTAGCGGGAGGGATTTACAATGAGCAGTTCTTC. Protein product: CASSPGLAGGIYNEQFF.

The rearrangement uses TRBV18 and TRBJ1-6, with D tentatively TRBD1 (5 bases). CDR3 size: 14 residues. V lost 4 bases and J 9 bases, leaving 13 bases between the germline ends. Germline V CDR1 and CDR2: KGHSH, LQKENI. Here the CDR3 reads CASSLPGVTSPLHF. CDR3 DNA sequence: TGTGCCAGCTCACTTCCGGGGGTGACTTCACCCCTCCACTTT.

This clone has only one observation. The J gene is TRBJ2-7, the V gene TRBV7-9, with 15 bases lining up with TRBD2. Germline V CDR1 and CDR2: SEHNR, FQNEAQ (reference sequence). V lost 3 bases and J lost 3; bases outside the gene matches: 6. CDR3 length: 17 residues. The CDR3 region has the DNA TGTGCCAGCAGCTTTCATAGGACTAGCGGGAGGGGCTACGAGCAGTACTTC. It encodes CASSFHRTSGRGYEQYF.

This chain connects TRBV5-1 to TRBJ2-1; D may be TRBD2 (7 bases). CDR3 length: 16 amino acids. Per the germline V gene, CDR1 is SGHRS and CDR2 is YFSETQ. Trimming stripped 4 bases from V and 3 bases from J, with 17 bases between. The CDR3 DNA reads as TGCGCCAGCAGCCCCCGGACGGGGGGCCTCTACAATGAGCAGTTCTTC. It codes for CASSPRTGGLYNEQFF.

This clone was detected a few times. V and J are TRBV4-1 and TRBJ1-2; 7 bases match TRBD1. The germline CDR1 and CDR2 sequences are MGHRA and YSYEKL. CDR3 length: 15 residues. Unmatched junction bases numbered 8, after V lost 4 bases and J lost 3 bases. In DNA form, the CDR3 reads TGCGCCAGCAGCCCAAAACAGGGGTACGACTATGGCTACACCTTC. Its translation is CASSPKQGYDYGYTF.

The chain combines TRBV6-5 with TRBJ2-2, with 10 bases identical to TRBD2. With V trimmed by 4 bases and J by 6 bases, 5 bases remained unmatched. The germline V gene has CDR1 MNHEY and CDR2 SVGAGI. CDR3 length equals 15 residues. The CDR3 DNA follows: TGTGCCAGCAGTTCTAGCGGGAGTGACGCCGGGGAGCTGTTTTTT. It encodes CASSSSGSDAGELFF.

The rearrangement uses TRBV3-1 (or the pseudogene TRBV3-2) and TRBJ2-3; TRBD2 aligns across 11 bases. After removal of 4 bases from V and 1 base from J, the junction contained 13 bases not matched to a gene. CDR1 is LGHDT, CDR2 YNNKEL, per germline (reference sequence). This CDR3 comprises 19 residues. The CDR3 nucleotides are TGTGCCAGCAGCCTTTTAGCGGGAGGGATCGGCGGGGGCACAGATACGCAGTATTTT. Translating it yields CASSLLAGGIGGGTDTQYF.

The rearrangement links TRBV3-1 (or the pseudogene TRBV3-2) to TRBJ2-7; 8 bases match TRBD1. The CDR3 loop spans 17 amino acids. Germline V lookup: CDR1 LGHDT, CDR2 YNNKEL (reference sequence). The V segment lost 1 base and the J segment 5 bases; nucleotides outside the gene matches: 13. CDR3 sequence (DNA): TGTGCCAGCAGCCAAGCTGAAGCTCGGACAGGGAAGCACGAGCAGTACTTC. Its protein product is CASSQAEARTGKHEQYF.

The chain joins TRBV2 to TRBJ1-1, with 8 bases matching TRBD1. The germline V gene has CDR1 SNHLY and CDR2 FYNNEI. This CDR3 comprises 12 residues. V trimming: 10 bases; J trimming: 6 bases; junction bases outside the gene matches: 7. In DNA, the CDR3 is TGTGCCACCCTCTCAGGGGGCCCTGAAGCTTTCTTT. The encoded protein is CATLSGGPEAFF.

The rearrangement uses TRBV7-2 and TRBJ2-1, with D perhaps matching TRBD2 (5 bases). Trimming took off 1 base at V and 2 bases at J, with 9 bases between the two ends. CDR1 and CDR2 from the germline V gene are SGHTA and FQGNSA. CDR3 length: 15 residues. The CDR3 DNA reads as TGTGCCAGCAGCTTAGGAGTCGGGACCTACAATGAGCAGTTCTTC. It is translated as CASSLGVGTYNEQFF.

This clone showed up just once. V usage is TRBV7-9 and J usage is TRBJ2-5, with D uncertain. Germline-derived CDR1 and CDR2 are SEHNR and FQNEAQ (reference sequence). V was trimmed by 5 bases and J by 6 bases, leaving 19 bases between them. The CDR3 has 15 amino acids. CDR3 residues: CASSPELYTVQTQYF. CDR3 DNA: TGTGCCAGCAGCCCCGAGTTGTATACGGTCCAGACCCAGTACTTC. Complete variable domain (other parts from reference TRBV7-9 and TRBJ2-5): DTGVSQNPRHKITKRGQNVTFRCDPISEHNRLYWYRQTLGQGPEFLTYFQNEAQLEKSRLLSDRFSAERPKGSFSTLEIQRTEQGDSAMYLCASSPELYTVQTQYFGPGTRLLVL.